This T cell receptor beta chain is from a study of identical twins. From the 5' RACE reads, TCRdb called clonotypes with MiXCR, one entry per CDR3 protein. Seen here are under 450,000 distinct CDR3 sequences, roughly 20% observed once, and the top ten hold more than 10%. Germline CDR1 and CDR2: PRHDT and FYEKMQ (reference sequence). The CDR3 has 16 amino acids. Trimming removed 7 bases from V and 0 bases from J, with 17 bases in between. Material for sequencing was naive T cells sorted from blood. This TCR was sampled from a man between 50 and 59 years old in good health. The chain has TRBV13 and TRBJ2-3, with D possibly being TRBD2 (5 bases). In nucleotides, the CDR3 is TGTGCCAGCACCGCGGGCGGTGCATCTAGCACAGATACGCAGTATTTT. Translated: CASTAGGASSTDTQYF.